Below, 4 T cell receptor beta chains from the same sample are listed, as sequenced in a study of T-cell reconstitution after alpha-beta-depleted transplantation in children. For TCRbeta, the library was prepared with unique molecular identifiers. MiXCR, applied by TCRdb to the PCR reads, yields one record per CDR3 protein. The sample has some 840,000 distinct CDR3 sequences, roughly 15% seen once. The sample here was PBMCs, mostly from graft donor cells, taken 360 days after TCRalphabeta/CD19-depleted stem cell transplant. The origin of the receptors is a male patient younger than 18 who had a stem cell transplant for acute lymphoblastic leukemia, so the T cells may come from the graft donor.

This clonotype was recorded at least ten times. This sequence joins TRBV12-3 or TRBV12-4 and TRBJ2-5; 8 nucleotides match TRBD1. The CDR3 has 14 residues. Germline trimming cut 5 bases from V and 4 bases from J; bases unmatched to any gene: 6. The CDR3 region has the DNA TGTGCCAGCAGTCGGCAGGGGGCCCGAGAGACCCAGTACTTC. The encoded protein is CASSRQGARETQYF.

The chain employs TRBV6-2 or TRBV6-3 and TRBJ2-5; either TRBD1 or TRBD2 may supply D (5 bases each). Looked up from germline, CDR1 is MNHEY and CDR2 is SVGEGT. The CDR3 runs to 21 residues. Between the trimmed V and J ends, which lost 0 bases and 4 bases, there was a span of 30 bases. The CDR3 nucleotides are TGTGCCAGCAGTTACTCGTCCCCCCCTTTGGGGCCTTACTTCGCGGGAGAGACCCAGTACTTC. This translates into CASSYSSPPLGPYFAGETQYF.

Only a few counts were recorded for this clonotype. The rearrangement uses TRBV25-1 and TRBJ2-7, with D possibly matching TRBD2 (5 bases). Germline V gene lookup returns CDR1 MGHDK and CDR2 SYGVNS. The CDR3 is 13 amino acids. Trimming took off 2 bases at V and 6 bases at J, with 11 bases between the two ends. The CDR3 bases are TGTGCCAGCAGTGAAGAGGGTCTAGGCGAGCAGTACTTC. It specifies CASSEEGLGEQYF.

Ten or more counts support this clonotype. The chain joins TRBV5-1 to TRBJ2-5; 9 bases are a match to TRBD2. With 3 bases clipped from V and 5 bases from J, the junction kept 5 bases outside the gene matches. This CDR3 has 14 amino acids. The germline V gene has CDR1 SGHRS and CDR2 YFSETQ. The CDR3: CASSSAGGLETQYF. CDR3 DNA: TGCGCCAGCAGCTCCGCGGGGGGGCTGGAGACCCAGTACTTC. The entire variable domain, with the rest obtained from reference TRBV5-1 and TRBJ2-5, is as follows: KAGVTQTPRYLIKTRGQQVTLSCSPISGHRSVSWYQQTPGQGLQFLFEYFSETQRNKGNFPGRFSGRQFSNSRSEMNVSTLELGDSALYLCASSSAGGLETQYFGPGTRLLVL.